A single sample gave rise to the 8 T cell receptor beta chains below, sequenced in a study of post-analysis software for immune sequencing data. Unique molecular identifiers were built into the TCR beta cDNA libraries. TCRdb reanalysed the PCR reads using MiXCR and keeps one entry per CDR3 protein. The sample shows more than 500,000 distinct CDR3 sequences, 30% to 40% of them seen only once. Points from the study as a whole: About five TRBV segments, including TRBV5-6, TRBV5-1 and TRBV20-1, were more frequent in patients than controls.

These TCRs' antigens remain unknown. Sequencing was carried out using blood. These TCRs come from a girl under 18 with multiple sclerosis.

The gene calls are TRBV20-1 and TRBJ1-6, with TRBD1 matching 7 bases. Germline trimming cut 1 base from V and 4 bases from J; bases unmatched to any gene: 1. Per the germline V gene, CDR1 is DFQATT and CDR2 is SNEGSKA (reference sequence). The CDR3 length is 14 residues. The CDR3 sequence is CSARVDRYNSPLHF. As DNA, the CDR3 is TGCAGTGCTAGAGTGGACAGGTATAATTCACCCCTCCACTTT.

This clonotype has only a few counts. This chain links TRBV5-1 with TRBJ1-4; D is unclear. CDR1 is SGHRS, CDR2 YFSETQ, per germline. Trimming pared 0 bases from V and 7 bases from J, leaving 10 bases between. The CDR3 is made up of 14 amino acids. CDR3 DNA: TGCGCCAGCAGCTTGGGGCAGGATCCTGAAAAACTGTTTTTT. Protein product: CASSLGQDPEKLFF.

There are a few counts of this clonotype. This chain uses TRBV20-1 with TRBJ1-2, with TRBD1 as a possible D gene (5 bases). Between the trimmed V and J ends, which lost 2 bases and 4 bases, there was a span of 8 bases. CDR3 size: 12 residues. CDR1 DFQATT and CDR2 SNEGSKA come from the germline V gene (reference sequence). Here the CDR3 DNA reads TGCAGTGCTAGACGGGACGGCTATGGCTACACCTTC. Translating gives CSARRDGYGYTF.

The table lists this clonotype with a few counts. The chain joins TRBV20-1 to TRBJ2-5; 9 bases are shared with TRBD2. Germline V lookup: CDR1 DFQATT, CDR2 SNEGSKA (reference sequence). The V segment lost 1 base and the J segment 4 bases; nucleotides outside the gene matches: 16. This CDR3 comprises 18 residues. The CDR3 loop reads CSARGYGGGAPERETQYF. In DNA form, the CDR3 reads TGCAGTGCTAGAGGTTATGGCGGGGGGGCTCCCGAGAGAGAGACCCAGTACTTC.

This clonotype was detected a few times. The J gene is TRBJ1-2, the V gene TRBV12-3 or TRBV12-4; 9 bases are shared with TRBD1. J gave up 8 bases and V 6 bases, and 7 bases lay outside the gene matches. The CDR3 loop spans 13 amino acids. In DNA form, the CDR3 reads TGTGCCAGCAGCCTCGGGACAGGGATCGGCTACACCTTC. Translation gives CASSLGTGIGYTF.

The genes are TRBV5-1 and TRBJ2-3, with TRBD2 matching over 16 bases. Germline-derived CDR1 and CDR2 are SGHRS and YFSETQ. V shed 4 bases and J 5 bases; nucleotides not matched to a gene: 7. The CDR3 length is 17 residues. The CDR3: CASSPGTSGGALDTQYF. DNA for the CDR3: TGCGCCAGCAGCCCGGGGACTAGCGGGGGGGCATTAGATACGCAGTATTTT.

A note on this clonotype: Germline is not matched at one junction end, which may reflect a read error. This rearrangement joins TRBV20-1 to TRBJ2-5; D may match TRBD1 or TRBD2 (5 bases each). This CDR3 has 13 residues. Germline V gene data show CDR1 as DFQATT and CDR2 as SNEGSKA (reference sequence). DNA for the CDR3: TGCAGTGCCCTCGGGACGATTCAAGAGACCCGGTACTTC. It codes for CSALGTIQETRYF.

Here the CDR3 DNA reads TGTGCCAGCAGCGTGGGGGAGGCTAATGAAAAACTGTTTTTT. Protein sequence: CASSVGEANEKLFF. The rearrangement links TRBV7-9 to TRBJ1-4, with D possibly matching TRBD1 (5 bases). Trimming removed 5 bases at V and 3 bases at J, with 10 bases between. CDR3 length: 14 residues. Germline lookup yields CDR1 SEHNR and CDR2 FQNEAQ (reference sequence).